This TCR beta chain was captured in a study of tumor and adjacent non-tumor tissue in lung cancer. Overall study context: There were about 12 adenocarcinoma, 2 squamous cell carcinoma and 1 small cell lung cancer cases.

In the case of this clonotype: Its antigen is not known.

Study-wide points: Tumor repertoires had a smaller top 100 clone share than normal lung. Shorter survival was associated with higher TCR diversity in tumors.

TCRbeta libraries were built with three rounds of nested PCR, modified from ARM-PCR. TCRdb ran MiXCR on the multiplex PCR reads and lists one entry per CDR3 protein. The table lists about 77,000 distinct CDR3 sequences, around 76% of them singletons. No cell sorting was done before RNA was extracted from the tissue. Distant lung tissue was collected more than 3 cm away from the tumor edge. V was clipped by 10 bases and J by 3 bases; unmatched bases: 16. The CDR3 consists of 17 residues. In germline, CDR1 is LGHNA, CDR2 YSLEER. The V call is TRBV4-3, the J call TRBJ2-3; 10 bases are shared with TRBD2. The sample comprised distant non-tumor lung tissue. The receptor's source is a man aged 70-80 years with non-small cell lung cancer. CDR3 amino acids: CANCQDGPSGRTDTQYF. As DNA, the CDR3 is TGCGCCAACTGCCAAGATGGACCTAGCGGGAGAACAGATACGCAGTATTTT.